Reported below is one T cell receptor (beta chain). The table lists this clone with a few counts. The antigen it binds to is not known. Per-nucleotide qualities are absent, and no much larger clonotype sits a single base away. Libraries were built with the immunoSEQ multiplex PCR assay. What TCRdb holds here is the immuneACCESS table cut down to in-frame rearrangements. Part of the clones is not present; checked against another copy, under half of the missing clones reflect an unresolved V gene, and the others are unexplained. Across this sample there are approximately 11,000 clones, with roughly 84% seen only once. Over 9% of the sample is taken by the ten largest. Reading from cysteine to phenylalanine, the CDR3 counts 16 amino acids. The retained sequence is limited to the CDR3, 48 bases, with the frame set at the first base. Per the germline V gene (reference sequence), LNHNV is the CDR1 and YYDKDF is the CDR2. Cut back by 5 bases and 0 bases, the V and J ends lie 13 bases apart.

The data belong to a study of T cell changes during pregnancy in multiple sclerosis (dated by TCRdb to the late 2010s). Notes on the research overall: The study looked at changes in the T cell repertoire across pregnancy in women with multiple sclerosis.

The TCR originated in a female donor in good health, enrolled as a control in a pregnancy study. The rearranged chain carries TRBV15 and TRBJ2-2; perhaps TRBD2 is the D gene, with 6 bases matching. The sample was CD8+ T cells from peripheral blood mononuclear cells, taken after pregnancy. The CDR3: CATSLRDGANTGELFF. The bases are TGTGCCACCAGCTTGCGGGACGGCGCGAACACCGGGGAGCTGTTTTTT.